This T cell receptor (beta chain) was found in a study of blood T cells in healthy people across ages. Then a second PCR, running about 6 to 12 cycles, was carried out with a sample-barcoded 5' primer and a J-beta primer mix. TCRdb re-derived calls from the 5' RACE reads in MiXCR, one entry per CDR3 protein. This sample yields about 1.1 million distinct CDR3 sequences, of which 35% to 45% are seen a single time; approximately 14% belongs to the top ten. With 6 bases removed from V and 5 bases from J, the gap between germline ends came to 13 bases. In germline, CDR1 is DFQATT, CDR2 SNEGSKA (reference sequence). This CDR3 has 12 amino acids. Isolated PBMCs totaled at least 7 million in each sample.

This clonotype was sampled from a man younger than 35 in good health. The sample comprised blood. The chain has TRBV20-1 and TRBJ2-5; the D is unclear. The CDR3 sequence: CSARSTLETQYF. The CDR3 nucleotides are TGCAGTGCCCGGTCGACGTTGGAGACCCAGTACTTC.